These 4 T cell receptor beta chains were all obtained from the same sample, sequenced in a study of cytomegalovirus exposure and HLA in healthy donors. The PCR employed 60 Vbeta primers together with 13 Jbeta primers. Repertoires were generated with immunoSEQ multiplex PCR, while TCRdb's copy carries only in-frame clones and drops some. Of about 130,000 clones listed, 75% to 85% are singletons. Sequencing input: PBMCs. These receptor sequences come from a man in his forties in good health and CMV-seronegative.

This chain links TRBV27 with TRBJ2-1, with TRBD2 matching over 13 bases. V dropped 8 bases and J dropped 3; count of bases not matched to a gene: 7. The CDR3 loop spans 16 amino acids. Germline V gene data show CDR1 as MNHEY and CDR2 as SMNVEV (reference sequence). CDR3 sequence: CASCPGTSGIYNEQFF. The DNA of the CDR3 is TGTGCCAGCTGCCCGGGGACTAGCGGGATCTACAATGAGCAGTTCTTC.

The chain is built from TRBV5-8 and TRBJ2-3, with 12 bases fitting TRBD2. Trimming at V came to 4 bases and at J to 2 bases, leaving 8 bases not matched to a gene. From germline, CDR1 is SGHTS and CDR2 YDEGEE. The CDR3 contains 17 residues. The CDR3 is CASSASGTSGYTDTQYF. The CDR3 region has the DNA TGTGCCAGCAGCGCCTCCGGGACTAGCGGGTACACAGATACGCAGTATTTT.

This clone has only a few counts. The chain employs TRBV25-1 and TRBJ2-1; 11 bases match TRBD2. The CDR3 runs to 15 residues. With 2 bases clipped from V and 9 bases from J, the junction kept 6 bases outside the gene matches. The V gene's germline CDR1 is MGHDK and CDR2 SYGVNS. The CDR3 DNA reads as TGTGCCAGCAGTGAAGCACTAGCGGGAGCAAGTGAGCAGTTCTTC. Translating it yields CASSEALAGASEQFF. Full variable domain (rest looked up from reference TRBV25-1 and TRBJ2-1): EADIYQTPRYLVIGTGKKITLECSQTMGHDKMYWYQQDPGMELHLIHYSYGVNSTEKGDLSSESTVSRIRTEHFPLTLESARPSHTSQYLCASSEALAGASEQFFGPGTRLTVL.

This clone has only one observation. This chain connects TRBV25-1 to TRBJ2-3; possible D gene TRBD1, 5 bases. CDR1 and CDR2 from the germline V gene are MGHDK and SYGVNS. The V end was cut by 1 base, the J end by 2 bases, with 19 bases between. This CDR3 has 18 amino acids. CDR3 in amino acids: CASSESGIGDGYTDTQYF. DNA for the CDR3: TGTGCCAGCAGTGAATCAGGGATTGGCGACGGGTACACAGATACGCAGTATTTT.